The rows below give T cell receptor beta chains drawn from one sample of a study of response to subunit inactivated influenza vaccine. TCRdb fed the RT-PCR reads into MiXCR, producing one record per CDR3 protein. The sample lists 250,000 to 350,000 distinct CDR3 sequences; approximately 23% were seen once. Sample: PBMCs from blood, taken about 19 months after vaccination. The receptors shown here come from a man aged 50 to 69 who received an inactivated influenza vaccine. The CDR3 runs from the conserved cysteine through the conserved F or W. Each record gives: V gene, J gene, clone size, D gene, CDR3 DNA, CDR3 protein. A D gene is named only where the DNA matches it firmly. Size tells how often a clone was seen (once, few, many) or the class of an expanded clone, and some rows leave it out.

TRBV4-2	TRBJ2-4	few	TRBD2	TGTGCCAGCAGCCAAGAAGCGGGGGGGAAAAACATTCAGTACTTC	CASSQEAGGKNIQYF
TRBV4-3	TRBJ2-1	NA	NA	TGCGCCAGCAGCCAGGGCAGTAGCTCCTACAATGAGCAGTTCTTC	CASSQGSSSYNEQFF
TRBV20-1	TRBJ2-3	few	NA	TGCAGTGCTAGAGGGCTCACAGATACGCAGTATTTT	CSARGLTDTQYF
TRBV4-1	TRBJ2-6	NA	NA	TGCGCCAGCAGGCAAGTGGGTCGCTCTGGGGCCAACGTCCTGACTTTC	CASRQVGRSGANVLTF
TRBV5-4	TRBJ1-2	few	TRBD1	TGTGCCAGCAGCACCTTGGGACAGGGGGTAAACTATGGCTACACCTTC	CASSTLGQGVNYGYTF
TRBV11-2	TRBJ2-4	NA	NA	TGTGCCAGCAGCTTAAGGTCAGGGGGGTCTTCCCTCCTCATAAACATTCAGTACTTC	CASSLRSGGSSLLINIQYF
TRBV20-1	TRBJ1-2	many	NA	TGCAGTGCTAGAGATCAAAGGGAGCTCTATGGCTACACCTTC	CSARDQRELYGYTF
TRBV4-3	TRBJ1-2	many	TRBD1	TGCGCCAGCAGCCATCGTACAGGGGGCACCTATGGCTACACCTTC	CASSHRTGGTYGYTF
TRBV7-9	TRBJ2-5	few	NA	TGTGCCAGCAGCGTTCGGGCAGAAGTTCAAGAGACCCAGTACTTC	CASSVRAEVQETQYF
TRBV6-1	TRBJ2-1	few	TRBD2	TGTGCCAGCAGAACCCTCCCGGGACTAGGCTACAATGAGCAGTTCTTC	CASRTLPGLGYNEQFF
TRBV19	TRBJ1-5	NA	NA	TGTGCCAGCCGTTGGCGGGCGGGCAATCAGCCCCAGCATTTT	CASRWRAGNQPQHF
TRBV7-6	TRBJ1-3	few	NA	TGTGCCAGCAGCTTGGACAGACGATCTGGAAACACCATATATTTT	CASSLDRRSGNTIYF
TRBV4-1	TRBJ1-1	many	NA	TGCGCCAGCAGCCAAGATTGGGCGGGTGGCACTGAAGCTTTCTTT	CASSQDWAGGTEAFF
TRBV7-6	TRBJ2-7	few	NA	TGTGCCAGCAGCCCCCACTACGTGTCCTACGAGCAGTACTTC	CASSPHYVSYEQYF
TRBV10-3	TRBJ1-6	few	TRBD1	TGTGCCATCAGGGCGACAGGGGTCTCGGATAATTCACCCCTCCACTTT	CAIRATGVSDNSPLHF
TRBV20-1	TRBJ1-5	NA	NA	TGCAGTGCTAGAGATCTGTCTGGACAGCCCCAGCATTTT	CSARDLSGQPQHF
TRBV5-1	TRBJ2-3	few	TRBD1	TGCGCCAGCAGCTTATGGACAGGGACAGATACGCAGTATTTT	CASSLWTGTDTQYF
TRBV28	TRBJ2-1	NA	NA	TGTGCCAGCAGCCCGGGGGGCTACAACAATGAGCAGTTCTTC	CASSPGGYNNEQFF
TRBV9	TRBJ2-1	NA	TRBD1	TGTGCCAGCAGCGTAGGGAGGACAGGGGCGGGGGTTTCCTACAATGAGCAGTTCTTC	CASSVGRTGAGVSYNEQFF
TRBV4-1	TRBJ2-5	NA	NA	TGCGCCAGCAGCCAAGGGCTAGCACAAGAGACCCAGTACTTC	CASSQGLAQETQYF
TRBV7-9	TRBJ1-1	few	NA	TGTGCCAGCAGCGATCCCTTCGGGGGTAAAGGCACTGAAGCTTTCTTT	CASSDPFGGKGTEAFF
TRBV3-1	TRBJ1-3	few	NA	TGTGCCAGCAGCCAAGGGGCAGGGGGAAACACCATATATTTT	CASSQGAGGNTIYF
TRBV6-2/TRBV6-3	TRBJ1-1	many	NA	TGTGCCAGCAGCCCCAACGGGGGAAACACTGAAGCTTTCTTT	CASSPNGGNTEAFF